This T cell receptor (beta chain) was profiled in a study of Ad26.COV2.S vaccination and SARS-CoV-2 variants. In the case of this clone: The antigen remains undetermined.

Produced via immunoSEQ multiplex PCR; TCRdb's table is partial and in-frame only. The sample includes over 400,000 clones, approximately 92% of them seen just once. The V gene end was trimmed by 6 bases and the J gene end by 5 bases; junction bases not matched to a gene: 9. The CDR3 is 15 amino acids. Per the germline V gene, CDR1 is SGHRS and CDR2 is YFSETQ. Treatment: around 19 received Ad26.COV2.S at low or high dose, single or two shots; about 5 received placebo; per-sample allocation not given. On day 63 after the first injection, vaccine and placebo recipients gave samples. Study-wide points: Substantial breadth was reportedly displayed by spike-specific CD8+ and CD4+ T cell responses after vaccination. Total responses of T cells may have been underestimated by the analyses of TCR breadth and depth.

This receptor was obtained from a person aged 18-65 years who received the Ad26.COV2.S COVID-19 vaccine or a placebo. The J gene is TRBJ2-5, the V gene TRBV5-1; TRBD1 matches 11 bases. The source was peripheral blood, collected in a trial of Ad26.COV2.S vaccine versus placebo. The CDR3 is CASTPRTGGAETQYF. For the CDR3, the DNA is TGCGCCAGCACCCCTAGGACAGGGGGCGCGGAGACCCAGTACTTC.